These 23 T cell receptor beta chains came from one sample sequenced in a study of blood T cell repertoires in COVID-19. Clones were read by immunoSEQ multiplex PCR, and TCRdb kept only the in-frame ones, dropping some. Here the sample spans over 200,000 clones, roughly 88% being singletons. Material: PBMCs or T cells enriched from blood (not recorded which). The receptors shown here come from a woman in her forties or fifties who had recovered from COVID-19.

The chain carries TRBV5-1 and TRBJ1-4, with 8 bases identical to TRBD1. The germline V gene has CDR1 SGHRS and CDR2 YFSETQ. The CDR3 runs to 16 residues. V lost 3 bases and J lost 8; bases outside the gene matches: 12. This CDR3 is CASSSTLQGGGEKLFF. The CDR3 DNA reads as TGCGCCAGCAGCTCAACCCTACAGGGGGGGGGCGAAAAACTGTTTTTT.

V and J are TRBV7-2 and TRBJ2-3; D possibly corresponds to TRBD2 (5 bases). Germline CDR1 and CDR2: SGHTA and FQGNSA. The CDR3 covers 15 residues. Trimming took 5 bases from V and 0 from J, leaving 12 bases between them. The CDR3 region has the DNA TGTGCCAGCAGCGTCTTAGCGTTCAGCACAGATACGCAGTATTTT. As protein: CASSVLAFSTDTQYF.

The chain uses TRBV12-3 or TRBV12-4 and TRBJ1-5; no definite D call. V lost 5 bases and J lost 11, with 13 bases in between. The length of the CDR3 is 12 residues. The CDR3 loop reads CASSPAALTQHF. CDR3 DNA sequence: TGTGCCAGCAGTCCCGCGGCCCTGACCCAGCATTTT.

The chain carries TRBV6-1 and TRBJ1-4; no firm D call. Looked up from germline, CDR1 is MNHNS and CDR2 is SASEGT. V lost 1 base and J 0 bases, leaving 6 bases between the germline ends. This CDR3 has 15 residues. The CDR3 loop is CASSEVSATNEKLFF. CDR3 DNA: TGTGCCAGCAGTGAAGTTTCTGCAACTAATGAAAAACTGTTTTTT.

CDR3 protein: CASSFGGSSYEQYF. CDR3 DNA sequence: TGTGCCAGTAGTTTCGGGGGGAGCTCCTACGAGCAGTACTTC. The genes are TRBV19 and TRBJ2-7; 7 positions agree with TRBD2. The CDR3 spans 14 residues. Trimming at V came to 5 bases and at J to 0 bases, leaving 4 bases not matched to a gene. Per the germline V gene, CDR1 is LNHDA and CDR2 is SQIVND (reference sequence).

The chain is built from TRBV5-1 and TRBJ1-2; a weak D match, TRBD1 (6 bases). CDR1 and CDR2 (germline): SGHRS, YFSETQ. Trimming removed 2 bases from V and 10 bases from J, with 15 bases in between. This CDR3 has 13 amino acids. The CDR3 nucleotides read TGCGCCAGCAGCTTACCGACCGGGACAAACTACACCTTC. This sequence encodes CASSLPTGTNYTF.

The chain uses TRBV5-4 and TRBJ2-5, with 10 bases identical to TRBD2. V lost 4 bases to trimming and J lost 2 bases; unmatched junction nucleotides: 11. Per the germline V gene, CDR1 is SGHNT and CDR2 is YYREEE (reference sequence). The CDR3 sequence is 17 residues long. CDR3 sequence reads: CASSLGQWTSGQETQYF. DNA for the CDR3: TGTGCCAGCAGCCTCGGACAATGGACTAGCGGTCAAGAGACCCAGTACTTC.

The CDR3 region has the DNA TGCGCCAGCAGCCAAGAAAGGACGCAGGGGGCGCCTGGCTACACCTTC. Encoded protein: CASSQERTQGAPGYTF. The genes are TRBV4-1 and TRBJ1-2, with 8 bases that match TRBD1. The CDR3 covers 16 residues. V lost 0 bases to trimming and J lost 7 bases; unmatched junction nucleotides: 10. In germline, CDR1 is MGHRA, CDR2 YSYEKL.

The J gene is TRBJ2-3, the V gene TRBV29-1, with D perhaps matching TRBD2 (5 bases). Germline CDR1 is SQVTM and CDR2 is ANQGSEA. This CDR3 spans 12 amino acids. The germline V and J ends were trimmed by 6 bases and 4 bases, with 11 bases remaining between them. The CDR3 DNA reads TGCAGCGTCCTCCGGGGAGCAGATACGCAGTATTTT. This sequence encodes CSVLRGADTQYF.

The chain recombines TRBV7-9 with TRBJ1-1, with TRBD1 matching 7 bases. The CDR3 is 14 residues long. Germline CDR1 and CDR2: SEHNR and FQNEAQ (reference sequence). Trimming cost V 4 bases and J 6 bases; bases outside gene matches: 8. The CDR3 loop is CASSSRDSSSEAFF. In DNA, the CDR3 is TGTGCCAGCAGCTCCCGGGACAGTTCGTCTGAAGCTTTCTTT.

V and J are TRBV27 and TRBJ1-6; TRBD1 matches 7 bases. The CDR3 spans 16 residues. Germline trimming cut 5 bases from V and 0 bases from J; bases unmatched to any gene: 4. Per the germline V gene, CDR1 is MNHEY and CDR2 is SMNVEV (reference sequence). CDR3 sequence: CASSVQGGSYNSPLHF. The CDR3 bases are TGTGCCAGCAGTGTCCAGGGGGGCTCCTATAATTCACCCCTCCACTTT.

This chain joins TRBV18 and TRBJ2-7; 14 bases are a match to TRBD2. With V trimmed by 2 bases and J by 4 bases, 1 base remained unmatched. Germline-derived CDR1 and CDR2 are KGHSH and LQKENI. The CDR3 contains 15 residues. In nucleotides, the CDR3 is TGTGCCAGCTCACCAGGGACTAGCGGGAGATACGAGCAGTACTTC. The encoded protein is CASSPGTSGRYEQYF.

The chain joins TRBV6-5 to TRBJ2-1; TRBD2 agrees at 8 bases. Germline V gives CDR1 MNHEY, CDR2 SVGAGI. The V gene end was trimmed by 5 bases and the J gene end by 5 bases; junction bases not matched to a gene: 8. This CDR3 comprises 15 residues. CDR3 nucleotides: TGTGCCAGCAGTAAAACCGGGACTAGAGACAATGAGCAGTTCTTC. Translation: CASSKTGTRDNEQFF.

The chain is built from TRBV6-5 and TRBJ1-2, with a possible D match to TRBD1 (5 bases). The CDR3 loop spans 14 amino acids. Germline V lookup: CDR1 MNHEY, CDR2 SVGAGI. V was trimmed by 7 bases and J by 2 bases, leaving 14 bases between them. The CDR3, as DNA: TGTGCCAGCATGAACGGACACAACAACTATGGCTACACCTTC. This translates into CASMNGHNNYGYTF.

This CDR3 is CATGGWDTQYF. In nucleotides, the CDR3 is TGTGCCACCGGGGGGTGGGATACGCAGTATTTT. This chain links TRBV12-3 or TRBV12-4 with TRBJ2-3, with 7 nucleotides matching TRBD2. The CDR3 contains 11 residues. V was pared by 10 bases and J by 6 bases, with 4 bases of the junction left unmatched.

The chain links TRBV7-2 to TRBJ2-5; possible D gene TRBD1, 5 bases. This CDR3 has 14 residues. Germline-derived CDR1 and CDR2 are SGHTA and FQGNSA. Trimming shortened V by 5 bases and J by 4 bases, and 14 bases separated the two germline ends. DNA for the CDR3: TGTGCCAGCAGCCCAAAATGGGGCGGAGAGACCCAGTACTTC. Protein: CASSPKWGGETQYF.

The chain has TRBV5-1 and TRBJ2-1; no reliable D call. Trimming stripped 0 bases from V and 7 bases from J, with 8 bases between. The CDR3 loop spans 13 amino acids. From germline, CDR1 is SGHRS and CDR2 YFSETQ. CDR3 residues: CASSLGLANEQFF. The CDR3 DNA reads TGCGCCAGCAGCTTGGGCTTGGCTAATGAGCAGTTCTTC.

This chain joins TRBV30 and TRBJ2-1; 7 nucleotides agree with TRBD2. Looked up from germline, CDR1 is GTSNPN and CDR2 is SVGIG (reference sequence). The CDR3 extends over 13 amino acids. CDR3 in amino acids: CAWGWGGYNEQFF. CDR3 DNA sequence: TGTGCTTGGGGGTGGGGAGGGTACAATGAGCAGTTCTTC.

The V and J genes are TRBV12-5 and TRBJ1-3; possibly TRBD1 for D (5 bases). The CDR3 sequence is 13 residues long. Germline CDR1 reads LGHNT; CDR2 reads FRNRAP. Deletions cut 9 bases from V and 1 base from J, with 10 bases between. CDR3 in amino acids: CASLRGSGNTIYF. The DNA for the CDR3 is TGTGCTAGCCTCCGGGGGTCTGGAAACACCATATATTTT. The variable domain in full, with the rest retrieved from reference TRBV12-5 and TRBJ1-3, is DARVTQTPRHKVTEMGQEVTMRCQPILGHNTVFWYRQTMMQGLELLAYFRNRAPLDDSGMPKDRFSAEMPDATLATLKIQPSEPRDSAVYFCASLRGSGNTIYFGEGSWLTVV.

The genes are TRBV6-1 and TRBJ1-2; maybe TRBD1 (6 bases). The V end was cut by 0 bases, the J end by 9 bases, with 11 bases between. The CDR3 sequence is 13 residues long. Germline assignment: CDR1 MNHNS and CDR2 SASEGT. In DNA form, the CDR3 reads TGTGCCAGCAGTGAAGCAGGACAGTTGAGCTACACCTTC. The encoded protein is CASSEAGQLSYTF.

V is TRBV5-4 and J is TRBJ2-7; a possible D gene is TRBD1 (6 bases). The germline gives CDR1 SGHNT, CDR2 YYREEE (reference sequence). V lost 0 bases to trimming and J lost 2 bases, with 9 bases between them. This CDR3 contains 14 residues. The CDR3 nucleotides read TGTGCCAGCAGCTTGGCTGGGGGCCCCTACGAGCAGTACTTC. Its protein product is CASSLAGGPYEQYF.

The rearrangement links TRBV28 to TRBJ1-1; the D is unclear. Germline CDR1 MDHEN, CDR2 SYDVKM. V was shortened by 3 bases and J by 1 base, with 3 bases between the two germline ends. The CDR3 contains 12 residues. The CDR3 sequence: CASSFRNTEAFF. In DNA form, the CDR3 reads TGTGCCAGCAGTTTCAGGAACACTGAAGCTTTCTTT.

This clone was counted a few times. The J gene is TRBJ2-1, the V gene TRBV15; a weak D match, TRBD1 (5 bases). Germline CDR1 LNHNV, CDR2 YYDKDF (reference sequence). This CDR3 is built from 17 residues. Between the trimmed V and J ends, which lost 1 base and 5 bases, there was a span of 18 bases. The CDR3: CATSRGPYATGNNEQFF. CDR3 nucleotide sequence: TGTGCCACCAGCAGAGGCCCTTATGCTACAGGAAACAATGAGCAGTTCTTC.